A single T cell receptor (beta chain) is shown here with its context. The sample holds many counts of this clonotype. Its antigen specificity is not known. Base qualities are not at hand, and no much larger clone is one base apart. The library was built by means of multiplex PCR. Instrument used: Illumina HiSeq 4000. To build TCR beta libraries, CDR3 regions were amplified by Arm-PCR using iRepertoire HTBI primers. Before sequencing, the PCR products underwent gel purification. As for the authors' bioinformatics: Gene usage analysis of CDR3 amino acid clonotypes used the roughly 60 TRBV and 14 TRBJ segments found across samples. Filtered high-quality paired reads were merged into contigs using COPE and FqMerger. BLAST was used to align contigs to IMGT TRBV, TRBD and TRBJ reference genes, and CDR3 was defined according to IMGT. Clonotypes above 0.1% frequency were classified as highly expanded clones. Shannon entropy served as the measure of repertoire diversity, while the Gini coefficient captured V-J evenness. A clonotype found in more than one individual was treated as public. TCRdb cleaned the public reads at Q25 with fastp, built clones with MiXCR and kept in-frame beta chains. Entries that share a CDR3 protein sequence are merged under the most common genes and DNA. What appears here as the V and J calls and clone size reflects TCRdb's work, not the paper's. The sample table shows 600,000 to 650,000 distinct CDR3 sequences, and roughly 15% are seen once. Around 19% of the sample rests with the top ten.

The germline V gene gives CDR1 as MDHEN and CDR2 as SYDVKM. There are 14 amino acids in the CDR3, from cysteine to phenylalanine inclusive. Only the CDR3 portion is preserved as DNA: 42 bases, with reading frame beginning at the first base. V loses 10 bases, J loses 5 bases, and the germline ends lie 20 bases apart. Per the publication, the time point label means: newly diagnosed GD, antithyroid drugs for less than 3 months. For both TCR sequencing and RNA sequencing, RNA was extracted from PBMCs using TRIzol. The diagnosis of Graves' disease was made according to American Thyroid Association guidelines. The patients came from an endocrinology department in Xi'an, China. Each patient gave about 8.1 milliliters of peripheral blood, collected in an EDTA anticoagulant tube. PBMCs were isolated by Ficoll Paque Plus density gradient separation without further T cell sorting. An Agilent 2100 Bioanalyzer and agarose gel were used to check RNA quality, and a NanoDrop 2000 was used to measure RNA concentration.

This specimen belongs to a study of regulatory T cells in long-lasting Graves disease (dated by TCRdb to about 2021). Broadly, across the study: Patients with newly diagnosed Graves' disease had been on antithyroid drugs for under 3 months. A total of some 35 samples underwent TCR sequencing: approximately 13 from persistent and about 20 from newly diagnosed Graves' disease patients. The study was registered as a clinical trial and conducted in China. Persistent Graves' disease patients were compared with newly diagnosed Graves' disease patients by peripheral blood TCR sequencing and RNA sequencing.

What the research found in general, with its limitations: Compared with newly diagnosed patients, persistent Graves' disease patients had lower TCR Shannon entropy and fewer highly expanded clones, which suggests clonal expansion. Because the primary lesion, thyroid tissue, could not be accessed, the study looked at peripheral blood alone. Sequencing and analysis were restricted to the TCR beta chain. As a limitation, the authors acknowledged that the small sample size may reduce accuracy. TRBV28, TRBJ1-2 and TRBJ2-5 were preferentially used in persistent disease, while TRBV20-1 and TRBJ2-1 were favored in newly diagnosed disease. Persistent patients shared more public clonotypes among themselves (around 3,000) than newly diagnosed patients did (approximately 870).

The sample was also reused in another study, on T cells in Graves' hyperthyroidism and ophthalmopathy. According to the second study: Stable Graves' hyperthyroidism was defined as the absence of progression to ophthalmopathy over 18 months of follow-up. Hyperthyroidism patients were aged 18 to 65 years and newly diagnosed, with disease duration of less than 2 months. Patients with uncontrolled infections, other autoimmune diseases, pregnancy or lactation were excluded. Diagnoses relied on clinical symptoms, serum thyroxine and TRAb, thyroid ultrasound and orbital computed tomography. The first round of RT-PCR for the TCR CDR3 was performed with the HTBI primer set and the Qiagen OneStep RT-PCR kit. Most expanded thyroid clonotypes (frequency above 0.001) were also detected in blood, a finding suggesting that blood repertoires may reflect thyroid immune responses. Ophthalmopathy was separated from stable hyperthyroidism by a 13 V-J signature model, with just over 85% sensitivity and approximately 81% specificity obtained in cross-validation and 80%/75% obtained in testing. In validation, the model predicted progression to ophthalmopathy a median of approximately 6.3 months before onset, with roughly 71% sensitivity and roughly 79% specificity. To identify distinguishing TCR V-J signatures, a discovery cohort of 95 to 100 patients was used, comprising 40 to 45 with Graves' ophthalmopathy and around 60 with stable Graves' hyperthyroidism. An independent validation cohort of fewer than 20 hyperthyroidism patients and 15 or so patients who later progressed to ophthalmopathy tested prospective prediction of ophthalmopathy. The 90 to 100 discovery patients were randomly split 7:3 into training and test sets. In addition, the study compared T-cell repertoires in thyroid tissue and in blood from about six Graves' hyperthyroidism patients. Following sampling, methimazole starting at 30 mg daily was given to hyperthyroidism patients, and high-dose intravenous methylprednisolone was given to ophthalmopathy patients. Libraries were constructed in a second round of multiplex PCR, after which size selection and purification were carried out. Paired-end sequencing of the libraries was performed with 100 bp reads on an Illumina HiSeq2000. SOAPnuke was used to process the raw data, throwing out any read that contained adapters or uncalled bases, had a mean Phred below 15, or lacked an exact constant-primer or identifier match. COPE v1.2.5 was used to merge high-quality paired reads, and clonotypes were defined as unique nucleotide sequences. Clonotypes were aligned to IMGT TRBV, TRBD and TRBJ reference segments using MiTCR v1.1. The analysis included only V-J combinations with a frequency above 0.0001, which together covered around 99% of the repertoires. A TCS score was defined as the ratio of F50 (clonal expansion) to E x V (chaos), with BLOSUM62-based TCRdist applied between CDR3 peptides within each V-J. Welch's t-statistics and random forest reduced roughly 540 V-J features to 13, which were used in a naive Bayes classifier (R e1071). Sample size was not statistically predetermined, and investigators were not blinded to group allocation. TCR Vbeta CDR3 sequencing of 130 to 150 peripheral blood samples (over 40 ophthalmopathy, under 80 hyperthyroidism and roughly 17 progressor patients) is reported in the paper.

The V and J segments used are TRBV28 and TRBJ2-5, with the D call perhaps TRBD1 or TRBD2, as 5 bases match in each case. The sequence came from a woman younger than 45 with Graves disease. Donor details come from another sample of the same person, matched by shared clones. This material consisted of peripheral blood mononuclear cells (PBMCs), taken at new diagnosis, from a patient treated with antithyroid drugs. The CDR3 region reads CATVTGTGKETQYF. The base sequence is TGTGCCACCGTAACCGGGACGGGGAAGGAGACCCAGTACTTC.